This T cell receptor (beta chain) was identified during a study of blood T cells in healthy people across ages. Study findings and constraints: Long-lived donors carried more naive CD4+ cells and greater diversity than aged donors.

With a J-beta primer mix and a sample-barcoded 5' primer, a second PCR ran about 6 to 11 cycles. Via MiXCR, TCRdb re-called the 5' RACE reads, giving one row per CDR3 protein. This sample has approximately 1.5 million distinct CDR3 sequences, with about 31% found just once. Researchers collected ten milliliters of peripheral blood from every single donor. On this clonotype: The target antigen is unknown.

Sequencing was performed on blood. This receptor was obtained from a woman in her twenties or thirties in good health.

In DNA, the CDR3 is TGTGCCAGCAGCAATTTCATGAACACTGAAGCTTTCTTT. Translated, it gives CASSNFMNTEAFF. The rearrangement uses TRBV5-5 and TRBJ1-1; unclear D gene. This CDR3 is built from 13 residues. From germline, CDR1 is SGHKS and CDR2 YYEKEE (reference sequence). The V and J ends lost 4 bases and 0 bases respectively, with 7 bases between them.